This note documents a single T cell receptor (beta chain) sequence. As originally analysed: Quantification of nucleated cells was approximated via reference gene primer amplification. Produced via immunoSEQ multiplex PCR; TCRdb's table is partial and in-frame only. V, J and clone size derive from that table, while D and trimming were established from the DNA sequence. The sample shows 210,000 or so clones, about 90% of them seen only once. Patients of the Seattle cohort, enrolled during active infection, were followed longitudinally. These data belong to a study of blood T cell repertoires in COVID-19. Study summary: Samples representing acute and convalescent COVID-19 were sourced from the United States, Italy and Spain. Nucleic acid was either cDNA or gDNA, and it came from T cells, B-cell-depleted T cells, or PBMCs.

This CDR3 is built from 15 residues. Germline CDR1 and CDR2: SEHNR and FQNEAQ (reference sequence). The V gene end was trimmed by 1 base and the J gene end by 4 bases; junction bases not matched to a gene: 6. The sequence was collected from a man aged 25 to 45 with COVID-19, enrolled during active disease. The rearrangement uses TRBV7-9 and TRBJ1-2; 7 nucleotides line up with TRBD1. Material for sequencing was peripheral blood. For the CDR3, the DNA is TGTGCCAGCAGCTTAGACGACAGGGTCGGCTATGGCTACACCTTC. Its translation: CASSLDDRVGYGYTF.